Presented here are 8 T cell receptor beta chains from one specimen sequenced in a study of early T cells in non-severe SARS-CoV-2 infection. TCRdb itself ran the 5' RACE reads through MiXCR, one entry per CDR3 protein. The sample shows around 67,000 distinct CDR3 sequences, around an eighth of them seen only once. The sample comprised whole blood. The receptors here all came from an adult who was a healthcare worker with PCR-confirmed SARS-CoV-2 infection or an uninfected control (not recorded which).

There are many counts of this clonotype. The chain couples TRBV27 to TRBJ1-5; unclear D gene. This CDR3 has 16 amino acids. Germline values: CDR1 MNHEY, CDR2 SMNVEV (reference sequence). V lost 5 bases to trimming and J lost 0 bases, with 14 bases between them. CDR3 nucleotides: TGTGCCAGCAGTCCTAAGCTGCTATATAGCAATCAGCCCCAGCATTTT. It is translated as CASSPKLLYSNQPQHF.

This clonotype showed up many times. The chain uses TRBV7-9 and TRBJ2-3, with TRBD2 matching over 15 bases. Germline V CDR1 and CDR2: SEHNR, FQNEAQ (reference sequence). The CDR3 covers 16 residues. The V segment lost 5 bases and the J segment 6 bases; nucleotides outside the gene matches: 6. The CDR3 here is CASSPWTSGRADTQYF. The DNA for the CDR3 is TGTGCCAGCAGCCCTTGGACTAGCGGGAGGGCGGATACGCAGTATTTT.

This clonotype showed up many times. This rearrangement joins TRBV20-1 to TRBJ2-3, with D perhaps given as TRBD1 or TRBD2 (5 bases each). Looked up from germline, CDR1 is DFQATT and CDR2 is SNEGSKA (reference sequence). The CDR3 runs 13 residues. With 4 bases removed from V and 4 bases from J, the gap between germline ends came to 12 bases. This CDR3 is CSAKKGTPDTQYF. CDR3 in DNA: TGCAGTGCTAAAAAGGGGACGCCAGATACGCAGTATTTT.

This clonotype was seen many times. This chain joins TRBV6-5 and TRBJ1-1; D unclear. The V gene lost 5 bases and the J gene lost 0 bases, with 13 bases spanning the gap. Germline assignment: CDR1 MNHEY and CDR2 SVGAGI. There are 15 residues in the CDR3. This CDR3 is CASSRYREMNTEAFF. The CDR3 DNA is TGTGCCAGCAGTCGCTACCGCGAAATGAACACTGAAGCTTTCTTT.

The chain has TRBV29-1 and TRBJ1-2, with 9 bases that match TRBD1. Germline CDR1 and CDR2: SQVTM and ANQGSEA. V was pared by 7 bases and J by 7 bases, with 4 bases of the junction left unmatched. The CDR3 has 11 amino acids. The CDR3 coding sequence is TGCAGCGCTGGACAGGGGTCTGGCTACACCTTC. It is translated as CSAGQGSGYTF.

The sample holds a few counts of this clonotype. This chain uses TRBV10-3 with TRBJ2-7; D is undetermined. V gave up 4 bases and J gave up 3 bases, with 7 bases separating them. The CDR3 has 12 residues. Per germline, CDR1 ENHRY and CDR2 SYGVKD. The CDR3 loop is CAISGPGYEQYF. In DNA form, the CDR3 reads TGTGCCATCAGTGGCCCCGGCTACGAGCAGTACTTC.

This clonotype appeared many times. The rearrangement joins TRBV20-1 to TRBJ1-4, with a weak D call TRBD1 (5 bases). This CDR3 is built from 17 residues. The V end lost 0 bases, the J end lost 0 bases, and 14 bases lay between the germline ends. Germline V CDR1 and CDR2: DFQATT, SNEGSKA (reference sequence). CDR3 residues: CSARDRPGVATNEKLFF. The CDR3 region has the DNA TGCAGTGCTAGAGATCGGCCGGGGGTTGCAACTAATGAAAAACTGTTTTTT.

This clonotype has just a few counts. J is TRBJ1-5 and V is TRBV9; the D gene is possibly TRBD1 (6 bases). Per the germline V gene, CDR1 is SGDLS and CDR2 is YYNGEE. Between the trimmed V and J ends, which lost 0 bases and 3 bases, there was a span of 10 bases. This CDR3 region has 15 residues. As DNA, the CDR3 is TGTGCCAGCAGCGTAGGCGGACAGATCAATCAGCCCCAGCATTTT. Translation: CASSVGGQINQPQHF.